This T cell receptor (beta chain) derives from a study of blood T cell repertoires in COVID-19. Study in general: Samples came from the United States, Italy and Spain, spanning acute and convalescent COVID-19. Nucleic acid was either cDNA or gDNA, and it came from T cells, B-cell-depleted T cells, or PBMCs.

Authors' analysis steps: Estimated nucleated cell counts came from reference gene primer amplification. Here immunoSEQ multiplex PCR was the method, and the copy in TCRdb shows in-frame clones only, minus some. V, J and clone size were drawn from that table, and D and trimming were deduced from the DNA. The table lists about 10,000 clones, about 86% of them singletons. The CDR3 has 15 amino acids. The V segment lost 1 base and the J segment 2 bases; nucleotides outside the gene matches: 4. Germline V gene data show CDR1 as SGHRS and CDR2 as YFSETQ. The TCR was taken from a human donor in a cohort sampled during active COVID-19. The sequenced material came from peripheral blood. This chain joins TRBV5-1 and TRBJ2-3; 7 nucleotides agree with TRBD2. The CDR3 nucleotides read TGCGCCAGCAGCTTGTGGGCGGGAGCCACAGATACGCAGTATTTT. As protein: CASSLWAGATDTQYF.